The source of this TCR beta chain is a study of cytomegalovirus exposure and HLA in healthy donors. CDR3 size: 12 residues. CDR1 is SGHVS and CDR2 is FNYEAQ in the germline V gene. The germline V and J ends were trimmed by 4 bases and 5 bases, with 8 bases remaining between them. Both 60 Vbeta primers and 13 Jbeta primers went into the PCR. The data were produced by immunoSEQ multiplex PCR, yet TCRdb's version contains in-frame clones alone and is incomplete. Its listing shows 170,000 or so clones. The sequence was collected from a man between 25 and 39 years old in good health and CMV-seronegative. The sample was PBMCs. The chain has TRBV7-6 and TRBJ2-5; D remains ambiguous. The CDR3 is CASSSSEETQYF. The CDR3 coding sequence is TGTGCCAGCAGCTCCTCCGAGGAGACCCAGTACTTC.